Listed below are T cell receptor beta chains from one sample, sequenced in a study of CD8 T cells in Susac syndrome. TCRdb ran MiXCR on the immunoSEQ multiplex PCR reads and lists one entry per CDR3 protein. The table lists under 200,000 distinct CDR3 sequences, roughly 92% of them singletons, with approximately 0.1% in the top ten. The sample taken for sequencing was CD4+ T cells from PBMCs. These receptors were obtained from a human donor in good health. Each CDR3 is given with its conserved first and last residue. A D gene is named only where the DNA matches it firmly. Clone size is stated in some rows and not others, as once, few, many or a class when expanded.

>TRBV29-1|-|-|TRBJ1-1
TGCAGCGCCGGCAATCAGGGAGCTTTCTTT
CSAGNQGAFF
>TRBV5-1|-|TRBD1|TRBJ2-5
TGCGCCAGCAGCAACGGACAGGGCCAAGAGACCCAGTACTTC
CASSNGQGQETQYF
>TRBV12-3/TRBV12-4|-|-|TRBJ1-2
TGTGCCAGCAGTTTAACCGGGGGCACTAACCACTATGGCTACACCTTC
CASSLTGGTNHYGYTF
>TRBV18|-|-|TRBJ2-3
TGTGCCAGCTCAAGGGGCGCGGATACGCAGTATTTT
CASSRGADTQYF
>TRBV2|-|TRBD1|TRBJ1-2
TGTGCCAGCAAGACAGGGGGCACCTATGGCTACACCTTC
CASKTGGTYGYTF
>TRBV6-1|-|-|TRBJ2-7
TGTGCCAGCAGCGGGGACTTGGGGGGGCGCGTGAACGAGCAGTACTTC
CASSGDLGGRVNEQYF
>TRBV7-9|-|-|TRBJ2-3
TGTGCCAGCAGCTTGGGGAGTCTGACAGACACAGATACGCAGTATTTT
CASSLGSLTDTDTQYF
>TRBV19|-|TRBD1|TRBJ2-2
TGTGCCAGTAGCCAATTCGACAGGGTCTGGACCGGGGAGCTGTTTTTT
CASSQFDRVWTGELFF
>TRBV9|-|TRBD1|TRBJ1-2
TGTGCCAGCAGCGTAGTAGGAGGGGGCGCTTATGGCTACACCTTC
CASSVVGGGAYGYTF
>TRBV3-1|-|-|TRBJ2-3
TGTGCCAGCAGCCCACCGACTAGCACAGATACGCAGTATTTT
CASSPPTSTDTQYF
>TRBV13|once|TRBD1|TRBJ2-7
TGTGCCAGCAGCTCACAGGGGGTTTCCTACGAGCAGTACTTC
CASSSQGVSYEQYF
>TRBV10-2|-|-|TRBJ2-5
TGCGCCAGCAGTGGAGTTCCAGGGCACGAGACCCAGTACTTC
CASSGVPGHETQYF
>TRBV20-1|-|TRBD1|TRBJ2-5
TGCAGTGCTATCCCCTCCGGGACAGGGGGCGGCGAGACCCAGTACTTC
CSAIPSGTGGGETQYF
>TRBV5-1|-|TRBD2|TRBJ2-1
TGCGCCAGCAGCTTGGGCCGGGGGGGCCCCAATGAGCAGTTCTTC
CASSLGRGGPNEQFF
>TRBV29-1|-|TRBD1|TRBJ1-1
TGCAGCGTTAGACCCGGGACAGGGGGTGAAGCTTTCTTT
CSVRPGTGGEAFF
>TRBV2|-|-|TRBJ2-7
TGTGCCAGCAGTAAGGACGGCCTGGTCGGTTACGAGCAGTACTTC
CASSKDGLVGYEQYF
>TRBV4-2|few|-|TRBJ2-1
TGTGCCAGCAGCCAAGAAGGAGCCTCCTACAATGAGCAGTTCTTC
CASSQEGASYNEQFF
>TRBV4-2|-|-|TRBJ1-2
TGTGCCAGCAGCCAGGGGGATTACTACACCTTC
CASSQGDYYTF
>TRBV29-1|once|TRBD1|TRBJ2-7
TGCAGCGTTCTGGTTATGGACAGGGCTTACGAGCAGTACTTC
CSVLVMDRAYEQYF
>TRBV27|-|-|TRBJ2-1
TGTGCCAGCAGTCAGAGAAATGAGCAGTTCTTC
CASSQRNEQFF
>TRBV23-1|-|-|TRBJ2-2
-
CASSRPLETGADPRAPGSCFF
>TRBV7-9|-|TRBD1|TRBJ1-6
TGTGCCAGCAGCTTAGCCGGGACAGTGGAAAATTCACCCCTCCACTTT
CASSLAGTVENSPLHF
>TRBV7-2|-|TRBD2|TRBJ2-1
TGTGCCAGCAGCTTAAGGGGGACTAGCGGCCCCTACAATGAGCAGTTCTTC
CASSLRGTSGPYNEQFF
>TRBV29-1|once|TRBD1|TRBJ1-2
TGCAGCGCCCAGCGGGACACAGGGGGGTCCCTCCGCCCCTACACCTTC
CSAQRDTGGSLRPYTF
>TRBV7-3|-|TRBD1|TRBJ2-1
TGTGCCAGCAGCTTAACCGGGACAGGGAATCGGTTTGATGAGCAGTTCTTC
CASSLTGTGNRFDEQFF
>TRBV7-3|-|-|TRBJ1-1
TGTGCCAGCAGCTATGCGGGCTCCCCGTCGCGGACTGAAGCTTTCTTT
CASSYAGSPSRTEAFF
>TRBV7-9|-|-|TRBJ1-5
TGTGCCAGCAGCTTAGGAGAACAGCCCCAGCATTTT
CASSLGEQPQHF
>TRBV28|-|TRBD1|TRBJ1-2
TGTGCCAGCAGGACAGGGGTTGGGGGCTACACCTTC
CASRTGVGGYTF
>TRBV12-3/TRBV12-4|-|-|TRBJ1-1
TGTGCCAGCAGTTTAAGGCAGGGAAACACTGAAGCTTTCTTT
CASSLRQGNTEAFF
>TRBV18|few|-|TRBJ1-5
TGTGCCAGCTCATTTGGTGGGGATCAGCCCCAGCATTTT
CASSFGGDQPQHF
>TRBV28|-|-|TRBJ2-7
TGTGCCAGCGGGGGGCAGGGAGTCTACGAGCAGTACTTC
CASGGQGVYEQYF
>TRBV28|-|-|TRBJ1-1
TGTGCCAGCAGTAGATCGGACGGAATGAGGACTGAAGCTTTCTTT
CASSRSDGMRTEAFF
>TRBV5-6|-|TRBD1|TRBJ2-5
TGTGCCAGCAGCCGCCAGTCGGGCCAGGGGGCCGATTGGATGCAAGAGACCCAGTACTTC
CASSRQSGQGADWMQETQYF
>TRBV30|-|TRBD1|TRBJ1-6
TGTGCCCTAGGACAGGGTTTGGATTCACCCCTCCACTTT
CALGQGLDSPLHF
>TRBV7-9|-|-|TRBJ2-1
TGTGCCAGCAGCTACGCCGGGGCACCCCACTATGAGCAGTTCTTC
CASSYAGAPHYEQFF
>TRBV6-5|-|-|TRBJ1-2
TGTGCCATCTTTTCTCCGAACTATGGCTACACCTTC
CAIFSPNYGYTF
>TRBV7-9|-|-|TRBJ1-4
TGTGCCAGCAGCCTTTATGAAAAACTGTTTTTT
CASSLYEKLFF
>TRBV30|-|-|TRBJ1-1
TGTGCCTGGAAGTTGGGGACTGAAGCTTTCTTT
CAWKLGTEAFF
>TRBV7-9|once|-|TRBJ1-1
TGTGCCAGCAGCTTGAGAATCGGGGGGGGGACTGAAGCTTTCTTT
CASSLRIGGGTEAFF
>TRBV5-1|-|-|TRBJ2-1
TGCGCCAGCAGCTTTAGTAGCGGATCCTACAATGAGCAGTTCTTC
CASSFSSGSYNEQFF
>TRBV12-3/TRBV12-4|-|-|TRBJ1-2
TGTGCCAGCAGCCGGGGACCTGTTGGCTACACCTTC
CASSRGPVGYTF
>TRBV5-1|-|TRBD1|TRBJ1-5
TGCGCCAGCAGCCCCGGGACAGGGGGCTATCAGCCCCAGCATTTT
CASSPGTGGYQPQHF
>TRBV4-2|-|-|TRBJ2-1
TGTGCCAGCAGCCAAGAGGCGGGGTACAATGAGCAGTTCTTC
CASSQEAGYNEQFF
>TRBV19|-|-|TRBJ2-6
TGTGCCAGTAGCGTACAGAGCTCTGGGGCCAACGTCCTGACTTTC
CASSVQSSGANVLTF
>TRBV29-1|once|TRBD2|TRBJ2-1
TGCAGCGTCGCGGGACTAGCGGGACTGAGCTCCTACAATGAGCAGTTCTTC
CSVAGLAGLSSYNEQFF